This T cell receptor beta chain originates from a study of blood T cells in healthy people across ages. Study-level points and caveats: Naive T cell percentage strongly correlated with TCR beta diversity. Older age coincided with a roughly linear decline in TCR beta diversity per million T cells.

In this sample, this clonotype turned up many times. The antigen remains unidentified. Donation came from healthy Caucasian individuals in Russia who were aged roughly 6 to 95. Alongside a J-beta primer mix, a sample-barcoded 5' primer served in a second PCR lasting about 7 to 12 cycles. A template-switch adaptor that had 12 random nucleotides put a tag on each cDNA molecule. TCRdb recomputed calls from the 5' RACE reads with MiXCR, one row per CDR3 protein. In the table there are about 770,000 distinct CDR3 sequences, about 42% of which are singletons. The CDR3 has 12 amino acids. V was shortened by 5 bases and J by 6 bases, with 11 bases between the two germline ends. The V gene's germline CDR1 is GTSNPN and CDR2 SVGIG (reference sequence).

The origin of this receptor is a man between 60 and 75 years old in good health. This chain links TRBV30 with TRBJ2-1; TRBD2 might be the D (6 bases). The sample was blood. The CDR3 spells CAWGGLSNEQFF. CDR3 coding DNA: TGTGCCTGGGGTGGACTAAGCAATGAGCAGTTCTTC.